Listed below are T cell receptor beta chains from one sample, sequenced in a study of blood T cell repertoires in COVID-19. TCRdb keeps only in-frame clones here, not all; method: immunoSEQ multiplex PCR. This repertoire shows almost 90,000 clones, about 92% found once; its top ten account for over 6.5%. What was sequenced was peripheral blood. These receptors originate from a man younger than 35 with COVID-19, enrolled during active disease. Each CDR3 is given with its conserved first and last residue. The D gene is left open where the match is weak. The listing skips clone size in some rows; elsewhere it reads once, few, many or a size class.

D gene	clone size	V gene	J gene	CDR3 DNA	CDR3 protein
.	.	TRBV4-3	TRBJ1-4	TGCGCCAGCAGCCAAGTTGTCGGCCAGGGTGGGGAAAAACTGCTTTTT	CASSQVVGQGGEKLLF
TRBD1	.	TRBV5-1	TRBJ2-7	TGCGCCAGCAGCCCCGGGACAGGGGACTACGAGCAGTACTTC	CASSPGTGDYEQYF
.	.	TRBV28	TRBJ1-6	TGTGCCAGCAGCCCCGGTCTTCCCCTCCACTTT	CASSPGLPLHF
TRBD2	.	TRBV4-2	TRBJ2-3	TGTGCCAGCAGCCAAGTTCAAGCGGGAGGTCGGTCAGATACGCAGTATTTT	CASSQVQAGGRSDTQYF
.	.	TRBV2	TRBJ1-2	TGTGCCAGTCGAGAACAGGGACCGGCCTTTGGCACCTTC	CASREQGPAFGTF
TRBD2	once	TRBV13	TRBJ2-6	TGTGCCAGCAGCTTAGAAGCGGGGACTAGCGGGAGGGACTCTGGGGCCAACGTCCTGACTTTC	CASSLEAGTSGRDSGANVLTF
TRBD1	.	TRBV27	TRBJ2-2	TGTGCCAGCAGTCTAAGACAGGGCCTAACCGGGGAGCTGTTTTTT	CASSLRQGLTGELFF
.	.	TRBV27	TRBJ2-5	TGTGCCAGCAGTTTATCCCTCGGGACCCAGTACTTC	CASSLSLGTQYF
.	.	TRBV27	TRBJ2-7	TGTGCCAGCACCGGGACTTCCAAACCCTACGAGCAGTACTTC	CASTGTSKPYEQYF
TRBD2	once	TRBV10-3	TRBJ2-7	TGTGCCATCAGCCGGTGGACTAGCGGAAACACCTACGAGCAGTACTTC	CAISRWTSGNTYEQYF
TRBD2	.	TRBV3-1/TRBV3-2	TRBJ2-3	TGTGCCAGCAGCCCACGTGGACTAGCGGGGGTGGCTTCGGGAGATACGCAGTATTTT	CASSPRGLAGVASGDTQYF
.	.	TRBV2	TRBJ2-1	TGTGCCAGCAGAGGCCGGGTCGATGAGCAGTTCTTC	CASRGRVDEQFF
TRBD1	few	TRBV27	TRBJ1-1	TGTGCCAGCAGTTTAGCCCCAACAGGGGGCGACGCTTTCTTT	CASSLAPTGGDAFF
.	.	TRBV28	TRBJ1-4	TGTGCCAGCAGATTAGACAGACCTAATGAAAAACTGTTTTTT	CASRLDRPNEKLFF
TRBD1	.	TRBV28	TRBJ2-3	TGTGCCAGCAAGCCCGGGACAGAAGGCACAGATACGCAGTATTTT	CASKPGTEGTDTQYF
.	.	TRBV7-9	TRBJ1-4	TGTGCCAGCAGCTTATCGGACAGAGATGAAAAACTGCTTTTT	CASSLSDRDEKLLF
TRBD1	.	TRBV7-9	TRBJ2-7	TGTGCCAGCAGCCCCCCCGGGACAGGGGTCTACTACGAGCAGTACTTC	CASSPPGTGVYYEQYF
TRBD2	once	TRBV29-1	TRBJ2-7	TGCAGCGTTGGGGGCCTAGCGGAGAAGATGTACGAGCAGTACTTC	CSVGGLAEKMYEQYF
TRBD1	.	TRBV5-6	TRBJ1-5	TGTGCCAGCAGCTTGGGGACAGGTATTGCCCAGCCCCAGCATTTT	CASSLGTGIAQPQHF
.	.	TRBV27	TRBJ1-4	TGTGCCAGCAGTTCGCCAGGGGCACCTAATGAAAAACTGCTTTTT	CASSSPGAPNEKLLF
.	.	TRBV15	TRBJ1-4	TGTGCCACCAGCCGAGGGCAAGGAGGGGAAAAACTGTTTTTT	CATSRGQGGEKLFF
TRBD2	.	TRBV6-1	TRBJ2-1	TGTGCCAGCAGTGAATGGTTCGGGCTAGCGGGAGGAAGAGAGCAGTTCTTC	CASSEWFGLAGGREQFF
.	once	TRBV7-9	TRBJ2-1	TGTGCCAGCAGCTTAATTCCGGGGTGGAATGAGCAGTTCTTC	CASSLIPGWNEQFF
TRBD2	.	TRBV6-5	TRBJ2-7	TGTGCCAGCACCGGGGGGGGATCGCTCGAGCAGTACTTC	CASTGGGSLEQYF
TRBD1	.	TRBV28	TRBJ1-4	TGTGCCAGCAGTTTGGGGACAGGGAACGGTGAAAAACTGCTTTTT	CASSLGTGNGEKLLF
TRBD2	.	TRBV4-2	TRBJ2-7	TGTGCCAGCAGCCAAGAAGGACTAGCGGGTCCCTACGAGCAGTACTTC	CASSQEGLAGPYEQYF